Listed below are T cell receptor beta chains from one sample, sequenced in a study of response to subunit inactivated influenza vaccine. One entry per CDR3 protein results from TCRdb running MiXCR on the RT-PCR reads. The data hold around 710,000 distinct CDR3 sequences, with approximately 15% observed a single time. Here the sequenced sample was PBMCs from blood, taken less than 15 days before vaccination. Receptors originate from a man aged 50 to 59 who received an inactivated influenza vaccine. The CDR3 runs from the conserved cysteine through the conserved F or W. D genes are given only for firm matches. Size is omitted from some rows. Given values are once, few, many or a class for expanded clones.

>TRBV7-3|many|14|NA|TRBJ1-1
TGTGCCAGCAGCTTACTGGGGGGGGACACTGAAGCTTTCTTT
CASSLLGGDTEAFF
>TRBV20-1|NA|15|NA|TRBJ2-7
TGCAGTGCTAGAGGCGCCCGGGGGGCTTCCTACGAGCAGTACTTC
CSARGARGASYEQYF
>TRBV10-3|NA|14|NA|TRBJ1-5
TGTGCCATCAGTGAGGAGGGTCGAAATCAGCCCCAGCATTTT
CAISEEGRNQPQHF
>TRBV29-1|many|13|TRBD1|TRBJ1-1
TGCAGCGGGCTTGGTGGCAGGGGGACTGAAGCTTTCTTT
CSGLGGRGTEAFF
>TRBV6-1|NA|14|NA|TRBJ2-5
TGTGCCAGCAGCTCCTGGGACACACAAGAGACCCAGTACTTC
CASSSWDTQETQYF
>TRBV4-1|once|14|NA|TRBJ2-3
TGCGCCAGCAGCCAAGGGCGAGCCTGGGATACGCAGTATTTT
CASSQGRAWDTQYF
>TRBV19|NA|15|TRBD1|TRBJ2-2
TGTGCCAGTACAGTGGGACAGCTAAACACCGGGGAGCTGTTTTTT
CASTVGQLNTGELFF
>TRBV6-2/TRBV6-3|many|18|TRBD1|TRBJ2-2
TGTGCCAGCAGTCACACCCTGGGACAGGGTCAGGGCACCGGGGAGCTGTTTTTT
CASSHTLGQGQGTGELFF
>TRBV5-1|many|16|TRBD1|TRBJ1-2
TGCGCCAGCAGCACCCAGACAGGGGTTAAAGGCTATGGCTACACCTTC
CASSTQTGVKGYGYTF
>TRBV19|NA|14|NA|TRBJ1-2
TGTGCCAGTAGTACGGGAGACAGTAACTATGGCTACACCTTC
CASSTGDSNYGYTF
>TRBV20-1|NA|17|TRBD2|TRBJ2-7
TGCAGTGCTAGAGGGGCGTTCGGACTAGCGGGACCCTACGAGCAGTACTTC
CSARGAFGLAGPYEQYF
>TRBV20-1|few|16|NA|TRBJ2-5
TGCAGTGCTGACGGGAGAATGGGGGTACCAAGGGAGACCCAGTACTTC
CSADGRMGVPRETQYF
>TRBV20-1|few|14|TRBD2|TRBJ2-7
TGCAGTGCAGGGACTAGCGGGGAACCCTACGAGCAGTACTTC
CSAGTSGEPYEQYF
>TRBV10-3|many|14|TRBD1|TRBJ2-7
TGTGCCAGCTGCTCCGGGACAGAATCCTACGAGCAGTACTTC
CASCSGTESYEQYF
>TRBV20-1|few|13|NA|TRBJ2-7
TGCAGTGCTAGAAAACTGTCGTCCTACGAGCAGTACTTC
CSARKLSSYEQYF
>TRBV3-1|few|16|TRBD1|TRBJ2-7
TGTGCCAGCAGCCACCCACATGGGACAGGGTCCTACGAGCAGTACTTC
CASSHPHGTGSYEQYF
>TRBV10-3|NA|14|TRBD1|TRBJ2-5
TGTGCCATCAGTGGAGGGACAGGGTTTGAGACCCAGTACTTC
CAISGGTGFETQYF
>TRBV4-3|few|13|NA|TRBJ1-1
TGCGCCAGCAGCCGTGGGGACACACCTGAAGCTTTCTTT
CASSRGDTPEAFF
>TRBV7-8|NA|17|TRBD2|TRBJ2-2
TGTGCCAGCAGCCCAACCAGCGGGAGGGGAGGCACCGGGGAGCTGTTTTTT
CASSPTSGRGGTGELFF
>TRBV9|few|14|NA|TRBJ2-3
TGTGCCAGCAGCGTAGGGGGGACCACAGATACGCAGTATTTT
CASSVGGTTDTQYF
>TRBV7-9|NA|12|NA|TRBJ2-1
TGTGCCAGCAGCAAAACAGGGATTGAGCAGTTCTTC
CASSKTGIEQFF
>TRBV28|NA|13|NA|TRBJ2-3
TGTGCCAGCAGGCCCACGGGGGCAGATACGCAGTATTTT
CASRPTGADTQYF
>TRBV5-1|NA|17|NA|TRBJ2-3
TGCGCCAGCAGCCCTGCTCCCCCAACAGGGCCCGCAGATACGCAGTATTTT
CASSPAPPTGPADTQYF
>TRBV18|few|15|NA|TRBJ2-7
TGTGCCAGCTCTCCACGTCCTGGGAATTTAGACGAGCAGTACTTC
CASSPRPGNLDEQYF
>TRBV28|NA|16|TRBD1|TRBJ1-2
TGTGCCACCACAGGGGAGTCGGACAGGATGATCTATGGCTACACCTTC
CATTGESDRMIYGYTF
>TRBV7-9|few|17|NA|TRBJ1-1
TGTGCCAGCAGCCCCCCCGGAAGGTCCGGGGGGAACACTGAAGCTTTCTTT
CASSPPGRSGGNTEAFF
>TRBV5-1|NA|17|TRBD2|TRBJ2-5
TGCGCCAGCAGCCGGACTAGCGGGAGAGAGACGGGGGAGACCCAGTACTTC
CASSRTSGRETGETQYF